This TCR beta chain was found in a study of T cells in Graves' hyperthyroidism and ophthalmopathy. This clonotype was counted at least ten times. The antigen is not known. Amplified TCR beta CDR3 regions derived from RNA transcripts. The primer set for the first-round RT-PCR of the TCR CDR3 was HTBI. In TCRdb, the multiplex PCR reads were re-called with MiXCR into one record per CDR3 protein. This table holds approximately 590,000 distinct CDR3 sequences, 46% found once. Across 18 months, stable Graves' hyperthyroidism was marked by no progression to ophthalmopathy. Uncontrolled infection, other autoimmune disease, pregnancy or lactation disqualified patients from enrolment. Diagnoses rested on clinical symptoms, serum thyroxine and TRAb, thyroid ultrasound and orbital computed tomography. Whole-study findings and limits: By a 13 V-J model, ophthalmopathy was set apart from stable hyperthyroidism.

The origin of this receptor is a young woman with Graves' hyperthyroidism. What was sequenced was peripheral blood or thyroid tissue (not recorded which).

The DNA of the CDR3 is TGCAGTGCTGACAGGGGAGCTAGCGACGAGCAGTACTTC. Protein sequence: CSADRGASDEQYF. V is TRBV20-1 and J is TRBJ2-7, with 8 bases aligning to TRBD1. CDR1 is DFQATT and CDR2 is SNEGSKA in the germline V gene (reference sequence). J was trimmed by 5 bases and V by 5 bases; bases with no gene match: 8. CDR3 size: 13 residues.